The clone carrying this T cell receptor (beta chain) was recorded only once. This sample stems from a study of blood T cell repertoires in COVID-19. In the study overall: From the United States, Italy and Spain came samples of acute and convalescent COVID-19. The cDNA or gDNA used as material had been derived from T cells, B-cell-depleted T cells, or PBMCs.

The CDR3 length is 13 residues. The germline CDR1 and CDR2 sequences are MNHEY and SVGEGT. Trimming took off 2 bases at V and 6 bases at J, with 10 bases between the two ends. Authors' processing steps: Nucleated cell number was recorded as an estimate derived from reference gene primer amplification. Only in-frame clones appear in the TCRdb table, and some are missing; sequencing was by immunoSEQ multiplex PCR. The DNA gave D and trimming, while V, J and clone size come from that table. The table includes 50,000 to 60,000 clones, roughly nine tenths detected once. The chain couples TRBV6-2 or TRBV6-3 to TRBJ1-1, with a possible D match to TRBD1 (5 bases). This clonotype originated in a human donor in a cohort sampled during active COVID-19. Input material: peripheral blood. The CDR3 reads CASSYRGDAEAFF. The CDR3 DNA reads TGTGCCAGCAGTTACCGCGGGGACGCTGAAGCTTTCTTT.